These 10 T cell receptor beta chains originate from one sample sequenced in a study of blood T cell repertoires in COVID-19. The assay was immunoSEQ multiplex PCR, and TCRdb's table has in-frame clones only and misses some. The table lists around 300,000 clones, approximately 90% of them singletons. Sequences were obtained from PBMCs or T cells enriched from blood (not recorded which). The source is a woman between 18 and 29 years old who had recovered from COVID-19.

J is TRBJ1-5 and V is TRBV7-9; TRBD1 aligns across 11 bases. The V and J ends lost 5 bases and 10 bases, in that order; junction bases with no gene match: 16. This CDR3 contains 17 residues. Germline V CDR1 and CDR2: SEHNR, FQNEAQ (reference sequence). The CDR3 DNA reads TGTGCCAGCAGCGCCGGGACAGGGGGGTCCCCGGCTCGTCCCCAGCATTTT. Translation: CASSAGTGGSPARPQHF. The full variable domain, its missing parts supplied by reference TRBV7-9 and TRBJ1-5, is DTGVSQNPRHKITKRGQNVTFRCDPISEHNRLYWYRQTLGQGPEFLTYFQNEAQLEKSRLLSDRFSAERPKGSFSTLEIQRTEQGDSAMYLCASSAGTGGSPARPQHFGDGTRLSIL.

The chain carries TRBV9 and TRBJ2-1; D remains unclear. Trimming removed 0 bases from V and 8 bases from J, with 12 bases in between. The germline gives CDR1 SGDLS, CDR2 YYNGEE. This CDR3 contains 14 residues. CDR3 DNA sequence: TGTGCCAGCAGCGTAGGCCCCCCGCGCCATGAGCAGTTCTTC. Its translation: CASSVGPPRHEQFF.

The CDR3 is CASSLIAANTEAFF. CDR3 DNA sequence: TGTGCCAGCAGCTTAATAGCGGCGAACACTGAAGCTTTCTTT. This chain links TRBV7-8 with TRBJ1-1; D remains unclear. The CDR3 length is 14 residues. Trimming cost V 2 bases and J 1 base, with 8 bases left between them. Germline CDR1 is SGHVS and CDR2 is FQNEAQ.

The rearrangement links TRBV7-6 to TRBJ1-2; 8 bases map to TRBD1. This CDR3 has 15 amino acids. J gave up 3 bases and V 1 base, and 4 bases lay outside the gene matches. Germline V gene lookup returns CDR1 SGHVS and CDR2 FNYEAQ. CDR3 bases: TGTGCCAGCAGCTTAGTCACAGGGGGGGACTATGGCTACACCTTC. It codes for CASSLVTGGDYGYTF.

This clone came up once. The CDR3 region has the DNA TGTGCCAGCAGTTACAGGGGAGGAAACACTGAAGCTTTCTTT. Protein: CASSYRGGNTEAFF. The chain joins TRBV28 to TRBJ1-1; 7 bases line up with TRBD1. Looked up from germline, CDR1 is MDHEN and CDR2 is SYDVKM. Germline trimming cut 4 bases from V and 2 bases from J; bases unmatched to any gene: 4. This CDR3 spans 14 amino acids.

This clone came up once. Different DNA sequences within this sample yield the same CDR3. The J gene is TRBJ1-1, the V gene TRBV5-1; tentative D call: TRBD1 (6 bases). The CDR3 is 13 residues long. V was clipped by 0 bases and J by 8 bases, with 11 bases between them. Germline-derived CDR1 and CDR2 are SGHRS and YFSETQ. The DNA of the CDR3 is TGCGCCAGCAGCTTGGACAGGGACCTCGAAGCTTTCTTT. Its translation is CASSLDRDLEAFF.

The chain uses TRBV2 and TRBJ1-2; D remains ambiguous. V dropped 6 bases and J dropped 5 bases, with 16 bases sitting between them. Germline CDR1 is SNHLY and CDR2 is FYNNEI. The CDR3 has 14 residues. CDR3 amino acids: CASSPMGGFYGYTF. The DNA of the CDR3 is TGTGCCAGCAGCCCGATGGGAGGTTTTTATGGCTACACCTTC.

The J gene is TRBJ2-7, the V gene TRBV10-1, with 7 bases aligning to TRBD1. Per germline, CDR1 WNHNN and CDR2 SYGVQD (reference sequence). This CDR3 has 12 amino acids. The V gene end was trimmed by 8 bases and the J gene end by 6 bases; junction bases not matched to a gene: 7. Here the CDR3 reads CASSEGQSEQYF. In nucleotides, the CDR3 is TGCGCCAGCTCCGAGGGACAGTCCGAGCAGTACTTC.

As for this clone: At the DNA level, this CDR3 is encoded by other sequences in the same sample as well. V gene TRBV19 combines with J gene TRBJ1-1, with TRBD1 as a possible D gene (5 bases). Germline loops: CDR1 LNHDA, CDR2 SQIVND (reference sequence). The CDR3 consists of 13 residues. Trimming cost V 5 bases and J 2 bases, with 9 bases left between them. CDR3 region: CASSSGGNTEAFF. The CDR3 DNA is TGTGCCAGTAGTTCCGGGGGAAACACTGAAGCTTTCTTT.

The chain joins TRBV15 to TRBJ1-1; D gene uncertain. Germline CDR1 LNHNV, CDR2 YYDKDF (reference sequence). V shed 5 bases and J shed 1 base, with 14 bases lying between them. This CDR3 is built from 15 residues. The CDR3: CATSFHGVRNTEAFF. The DNA of the CDR3 is TGTGCCACCAGCTTTCACGGGGTGCGGAACACTGAAGCTTTCTTT.